This T cell receptor beta chain originates from a study of CD8 T cells in ankylosing spondylitis. Study-level points and caveats: Roughly eight highly homologous variants made up a TCR beta motif, and this motif appeared characteristic of ankylosing spondylitis blood.

Trimming left V 6 bases short and J 6 bases short, with 11 bases between. Per the germline V gene, CDR1 is MNHNS and CDR2 is SASEGT. The CDR3 runs 13 residues. One entry per CDR3 protein, called by TCRdb with MiXCR from the 5' RACE reads. The profile covers about 240,000 distinct CDR3 sequences, with about 10% appearing a single time and 6.8% taken by the ten largest. Ten or more counts support this clonotype. No antigen is known for it. The receptor comes from a male donor with ankylosing spondylitis or in good health (not recorded which). V and J are TRBV6-1 and TRBJ2-2, with a possible D match to TRBD1 (6 bases). The sample taken for sequencing was blood, either unsorted or a sorted T cell fraction (not recorded which). The CDR3: CASRSTGSGELFF. In DNA form, the CDR3 reads TGTGCCAGCAGAAGCACAGGGTCCGGGGAGCTGTTTTTT.